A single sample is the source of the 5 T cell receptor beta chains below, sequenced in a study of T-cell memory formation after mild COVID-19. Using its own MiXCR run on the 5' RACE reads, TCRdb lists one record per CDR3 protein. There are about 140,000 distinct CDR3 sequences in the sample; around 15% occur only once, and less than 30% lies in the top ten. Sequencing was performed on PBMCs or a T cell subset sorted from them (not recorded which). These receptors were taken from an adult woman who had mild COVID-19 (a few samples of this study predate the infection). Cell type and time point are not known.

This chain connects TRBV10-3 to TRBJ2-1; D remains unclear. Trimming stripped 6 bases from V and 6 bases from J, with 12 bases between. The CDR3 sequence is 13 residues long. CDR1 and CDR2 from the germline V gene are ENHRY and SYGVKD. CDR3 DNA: TGTGCCATCAGCGTCCCCGGCGGCAATGAGCAGTTCTTC. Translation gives CAISVPGGNEQFF.

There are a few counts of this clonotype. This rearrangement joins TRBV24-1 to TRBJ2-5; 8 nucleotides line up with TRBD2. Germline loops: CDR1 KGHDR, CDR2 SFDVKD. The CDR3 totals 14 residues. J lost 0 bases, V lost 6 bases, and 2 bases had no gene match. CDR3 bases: TGTGCCACCAGTTCTAGCGGGTACCAAGAGACCCAGTACTTC. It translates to CATSSSGYQETQYF.

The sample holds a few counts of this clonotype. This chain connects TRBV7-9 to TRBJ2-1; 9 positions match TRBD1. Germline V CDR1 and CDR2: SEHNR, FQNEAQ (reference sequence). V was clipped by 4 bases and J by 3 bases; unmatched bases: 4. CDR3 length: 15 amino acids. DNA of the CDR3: TGTGCCAGCAGCTCGGGACAGGGAAACTACAATGAGCAGTTCTTC. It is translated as CASSSGQGNYNEQFF. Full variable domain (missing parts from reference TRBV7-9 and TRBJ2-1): DTGVSQNPRHKITKRGQNVTFRCDPISEHNRLYWYRQTLGQGPEFLTYFQNEAQLEKSRLLSDRFSAERPKGSFSTLEIQRTEQGDSAMYLCASSSGQGNYNEQFFGPGTRLTVL.

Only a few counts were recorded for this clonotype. CDR3 bases: TGTGCCAGCAGCCGGACTAGCGGGGCCCCCTACGAGCAGTACTTC. This translates into CASSRTSGAPYEQYF. The genes are TRBV6-2 or TRBV6-3 and TRBJ2-7; TRBD2 aligns across 12 bases. This CDR3 has 15 residues. Germline CDR1 reads MNHEY; CDR2 reads SVGEGT. V lost 6 bases to trimming and J lost 2 bases; unmatched junction nucleotides: 5.

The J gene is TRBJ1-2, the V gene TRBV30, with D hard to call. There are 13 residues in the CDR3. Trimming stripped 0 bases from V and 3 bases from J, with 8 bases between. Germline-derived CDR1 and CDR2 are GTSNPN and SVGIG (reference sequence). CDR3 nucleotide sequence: TGTGCCTGGAGTGTAGGTGACGACTATGGCTACACCTTC. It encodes CAWSVGDDYGYTF.